This T cell receptor beta chain was found in a study of early T cells in non-severe SARS-CoV-2 infection. This clonotype was observed a single time. MiXCR, applied by TCRdb to the 5' RACE reads, yields one record per CDR3 protein. In the table there are tens of thousands of distinct CDR3 sequences, around 12% of which are singletons. The CDR3 is 13 residues long. Germline V gene sequence: CDR1 SQVTM, CDR2 ANQGSEA. Deletions cut 7 bases from V and 3 bases from J, with 16 bases between. The genes are TRBV29-1 and TRBJ2-7; no clear D. Sequenced: whole blood. This clonotype originated in an adult who was a healthcare worker with PCR-confirmed SARS-CoV-2 infection or an uninfected control (not recorded which). CDR3 amino acids: CSAATGLGYEQYF. The CDR3 coding sequence is TGCAGCGCTGCGACGGGTCTGGGCTACGAGCAGTACTTC.